The present TCR beta chain was sequenced within a study of blood T cell repertoires in COVID-19. From germline, CDR1 is MNHEY and CDR2 SVGAGI. This CDR3 comprises 14 residues. V was pared by 10 bases and J by 7 bases, with 20 bases between. Assay used: immunoSEQ multiplex PCR; TCRdb lists only in-frame clones, some missing. The table includes around 380,000 clones, around 87% detected once. Material for sequencing was PBMCs or T cells enriched from blood (not recorded which). The chain recombines TRBV6-5 with TRBJ1-5; the D gene is possibly TRBD1 (6 bases). The sequence was collected from a man aged 25-40 years who had recovered from COVID-19. The CDR3 is CATQTGMAGQPQHF. The CDR3, as DNA: TGTGCCACCCAGACAGGTATGGCAGGGCAGCCCCAGCATTTT.